Described below is a single TCR beta chain sequence and its context. The source of the sample is a study of blood T cell repertoires in COVID-19. Across the whole study: The study drew acute and convalescent COVID-19 samples from the United States, Italy and Spain. T cells, B-cell-depleted T cells, or PBMCs provided the cDNA or gDNA that served as material.

Unmatched junction bases numbered 1, after V lost 1 base and J lost 3 bases. The germline gives CDR1 MGHDK, CDR2 SYGVNS. CDR3 size: 16 residues. As processed by the authors: It was from reference gene primer amplification that nucleated cell counts were estimated. The protocol was immunoSEQ multiplex PCR, while the TCRdb copy is restricted to in-frame clones and leaves out a portion. That table gives V, J and clone size, and the DNA gave D and trimming. The data contain some 460,000 clones, roughly 89% of them singletons. This clonotype was sampled from a woman aged 25-40 years with acute or convalescent COVID-19. The genes are TRBV25-1 and TRBJ2-5; 14 positions agree with TRBD2. Sample: peripheral blood. The CDR3 is CASSESGLAGEETQYF. The DNA of the CDR3 is TGTGCCAGCAGTGAATCGGGACTAGCGGGGGAAGAGACCCAGTACTTC.